The 25 T cell receptor beta chains below were found in one sample sequenced in a study of human T cells and chemical hapten exposure. TCRdb re-called the RACE reads with MiXCR, one entry per CDR3 protein. The repertoire consists of about 350,000 distinct CDR3 sequences, with about 6% occurring once and the leading ten covering around 6.1%. Time point denoted: patch test 2, 6 weeks after DPC sensitization. Documented treatment: therapeutic diphenylcyclopropenone sensitization with weekly scalp DPC. Sequenced material: whole blood, taken in connection with sensitization to the hapten diphenylcyclopropenone (DPC). These receptors were obtained from a woman aged 18 to 35 with alopecia areata. Some clones in this sample may be carry-over from other donors' samples.

The table lists this clonotype with many counts. The chain couples TRBV7-2 to TRBJ1-2; D is possibly TRBD1 (5 bases). Trimming took 5 bases from V and 2 from J, leaving 21 bases between them. CDR1 is SGHTA and CDR2 is FQGNSA in the germline V gene. CDR3 length equals 17 residues. CDR3 bases: TGTGCCAGCAGCCCAGGAATAAGTGGGGGATTGAACTATGGCTACACCTTC. Translated, it gives CASSPGISGGLNYGYTF.

Many counts were recorded for this clonotype. The V and J genes are TRBV28 and TRBJ1-1; 7 bases are shared with TRBD1. The CDR3 has 15 amino acids. Germline assignment: CDR1 MDHEN and CDR2 SYDVKM. With 6 bases clipped from V and 0 bases from J, the junction kept 7 bases outside the gene matches. CDR3 DNA sequence: TGTGCCAGCAGACCACCGACAGGGATGAACACTGAAGCTTTCTTT. This codes for CASRPPTGMNTEAFF.

This clonotype was seen repeatedly, ten times or more. As DNA, the CDR3 is TGTGCCAGCAGCTCCCAAGGGGGTTTTCGGGGAGAGGAGCAGTTCTTC. This codes for CASSSQGGFRGEEQFF. The rearrangement uses TRBV7-2 and TRBJ2-1; TRBD1 is a possible D gene (6 bases). Trimming removed 4 bases from V and 10 bases from J, with 23 bases in between. The CDR3 has 16 amino acids. The germline V gene encodes CDR1 SGHTA and CDR2 FQGNSA.

This clonotype showed up just a few times. The gene calls are TRBV2 and TRBJ2-5; weak D call: TRBD2 (5 bases). CDR3 size: 14 residues. V lost 4 bases and J lost 3, with 12 bases in between. Germline V CDR1 and CDR2: SNHLY, FYNNEI. The CDR3 region is CASSVRSGEETQYF. Written as DNA, the CDR3 is TGTGCCAGCAGTGTAAGGAGCGGTGAAGAGACCCAGTACTTC.

This clonotype was counted between two and nine times. The chain uses TRBV6-5 and TRBJ2-7; 16 bases agree with TRBD2. Germline V lookup: CDR1 MNHEY, CDR2 SVGAGI. V lost 0 bases and J lost 3; bases outside the gene matches: 8. This CDR3 spans 19 amino acids. The CDR3 bases are TGTGCCAGCAGTTACTCCGGGACTAGCGGGGGGGCCGAGTTCTACGAGCAGTACTTC. Amino acid sequence: CASSYSGTSGGAEFYEQYF.

This clonotype has ten or more counts. Here the CDR3 reads CASSSGIGRHKNIQYF. Written as DNA, the CDR3 is TGTGCCAGCAGCTCTGGTATCGGAAGGCACAAAAACATTCAGTACTTC. This chain connects TRBV5-6 to TRBJ2-4; D uncertain. Trimming pared 3 bases from V and 3 bases from J, leaving 16 bases between. Germline CDR1 is SGHDT and CDR2 is YYEEEE. The CDR3 has 16 amino acids.

The chain has TRBV29-1 and TRBJ2-3; D ambiguous. Trimming left V 0 bases short and J 6 bases short, with 13 bases between. The germline V gene has CDR1 SQVTM and CDR2 ANQGSEA. CDR3 length: 14 amino acids. The CDR3 coding sequence is TGCAGCGTTGAAGATCAGTCTCCGGCGGATACGCAGTATTTT. The encoded protein is CSVEDQSPADTQYF.

The sample holds a few counts of this clonotype. The gene calls are TRBV20-1 and TRBJ1-4; D is unresolved. CDR1 and CDR2 from the germline V gene are DFQATT and SNEGSKA (reference sequence). This CDR3 contains 14 residues. V gave up 6 bases and J gave up 0 bases, with 11 bases separating them. The CDR3 coding sequence is TGCAGTGCGAGACCCGTAGCAACTAATGAAAAACTGTTTTTT. Residues: CSARPVATNEKLFF.

Ten or more counts support this clonotype. The chain uses TRBV29-1 and TRBJ1-5; D unclear. Germline V gives CDR1 SQVTM, CDR2 ANQGSEA. The ends were cut back, 0 bases at V and 5 bases at J, with 8 bases in the middle. This CDR3 contains 13 residues. The CDR3 is CSVEEAGDQPQHF. The CDR3 coding sequence is TGCAGCGTTGAAGAAGCCGGAGATCAGCCCCAGCATTTT.

This clonotype showed up just a few times. The J gene is TRBJ2-6, the V gene TRBV28; D gene unclear. There are 16 residues in the CDR3. Germline assignment: CDR1 MDHEN and CDR2 SYDVKM. The ends were cut back, 5 bases at V and 0 bases at J, with 11 bases in the middle. The CDR3 DNA reads as TGTGCCAGCAGTCCACCTTTAAACTCTGGGGCCAACGTCCTGACTTTC. It translates to CASSPPLNSGANVLTF. Using reference TRBV28 and TRBJ2-6 for the parts outside the CDR3, the full variable domain is DVKVTQSSRYLVKRTGEKVFLECVQDMDHENMFWYRQDPGLGLRLIYFSYDVKMKEKGDIPEGYSVSREKKERFSLILESASTNQTSMYLCASSPPLNSGANVLTFGAGSRLTVL.

This clonotype was detected many times. The gene calls are TRBV5-1 and TRBJ1-1; D is unresolved. Germline CDR1 SGHRS, CDR2 YFSETQ. Trimming cost V 4 bases and J 1 base, with 17 bases left between them. This CDR3 has 16 amino acids. In nucleotides, the CDR3 is TGCGCCAGCAGCGGATCCGTTACCCTAGGGAACACTGAAGCTTTCTTT. This translates into CASSGSVTLGNTEAFF.

This chain uses TRBV7-9 with TRBJ2-7; weak D call: TRBD2 (7 bases). The CDR3 is made up of 14 amino acids. Trimming shortened V by 0 bases and J by 5 bases, and 11 bases separated the two germline ends. CDR1 is SEHNR and CDR2 is FQNEAQ in the germline V gene (reference sequence). The CDR3 DNA sequence: TGTGCCAGCAGCTTAGCGGGGGGGCAGAACGAGCAGTACTTC. This codes for CASSLAGGQNEQYF.

There are a few counts of this clonotype. The rearrangement joins TRBV12-3 or TRBV12-4 to TRBJ2-2, with D possibly being TRBD1 or TRBD2 (5 bases each). The length of the CDR3 is 14 residues. With 7 bases removed from V and 1 base from J, the gap between germline ends came to 10 bases. The DNA for the CDR3 is TGTGCCAGCATTGGGACCCAGAACACCGGGGAGCTGTTTTTT. Translation gives CASIGTQNTGELFF.

This clonotype came up many times. This chain uses TRBV4-2 with TRBJ1-1; a weak D match, TRBD1 (5 bases). Trimming took off 1 base at V and 5 bases at J, with 14 bases between the two ends. CDR3 length equals 15 residues. The germline gives CDR1 LGHNA, CDR2 YNFKEQ. The CDR3 here is CASSQGTDGGTEAFF. CDR3 DNA sequence: TGTGCCAGCAGCCAAGGAACGGACGGGGGGACTGAAGCTTTCTTT.

This clonotype was recorded many times. The rearrangement uses TRBV21-1 and TRBJ1-3. TRBV21-1 is given as a pseudogene. The CDR3 loop spans 17 amino acids. CDR3 residues: CASSKALWGTPPDTIYF. The CDR3 DNA reads as TGTGCCAGCAGCAAAGCGCTTTGGGGGACCCCTCCGGACACCATATATTTT.

The table lists this clonotype with a few counts. The CDR3 protein is CASSLEWGLDSGANVLTF. DNA of the CDR3: TGTGCCAGCAGTTTAGAATGGGGACTAGACTCTGGGGCCAACGTCCTGACTTTC. The rearrangement uses TRBV12-3 or TRBV12-4 and TRBJ2-6; 8 nucleotides align to TRBD2. V shed 1 base and J 0 bases; nucleotides not matched to a gene: 5. This CDR3 spans 18 amino acids.

The chain uses TRBV6-5 and TRBJ1-2; D unresolved. This CDR3 has 15 residues. CDR1 and CDR2 (germline): MNHEY, SVGAGI. Deletions cut 0 bases from V and 3 bases from J, with 11 bases between. The CDR3 DNA is TGTGCCAGCAGTTACTCGACGGGCAGGCACTATGGCTACACCTTC. Protein product: CASSYSTGRHYGYTF.

This clonotype was seen at least ten times. The CDR3 nucleotides are TGTGCCAGCAGTTACGGGGGGGCGAAGACCCAGTACTTC. This translates into CASSYGGAKTQYF. This chain uses TRBV6-5 with TRBJ2-5; possibly TRBD2 for D (7 bases). V gave up 2 bases and J gave up 6 bases, with 10 bases separating them. The CDR3 length is 13 residues. Germline CDR1 reads MNHEY; CDR2 reads SVGAGI.

The chain links TRBV29-1 to TRBJ2-3; 9 bases fit TRBD2. The V and J ends lost 3 bases and 1 base, in that order; junction bases with no gene match: 5. The CDR3 has 15 amino acids. CDR1 is SQVTM and CDR2 is ANQGSEA in the germline V gene. In DNA form, the CDR3 reads TGCAGCGTTGATGGCTCTAGCGGGGGCACAGATACGCAGTATTTT. It is translated as CSVDGSSGGTDTQYF.

This clonotype was seen ten or more times. The chain is built from TRBV11-3 and TRBJ2-3; D gene unclear. Trimming left V 1 base short and J 6 bases short, with 8 bases between. There are 13 residues in the CDR3. From germline, CDR1 is SGHNT and CDR2 YENEEA. CDR3 sequence: CASSLGSSDTQYF. The CDR3, as DNA: TGTGCCAGCAGCTTAGGATCCTCCGATACGCAGTATTTT. Together with reference TRBV11-3 and TRBJ2-3, the CDR3 gives the full variable domain: EAGVVQSPRYKIIEKKQPVAFWCNPISGHNTLYWYLQNLGQGPELLIRYENEEAVDDSQLPKDRFSAERLKGVDSTLKIQPAELGDSAVYLCASSLGSSDTQYFGPGTRLTVL.

This clonotype was seen only a few times. This rearrangement joins TRBV3-1 to TRBJ2-3; TRBD2 agrees at 10 bases. Germline trimming cut 3 bases from V and 6 bases from J; bases unmatched to any gene: 15. The CDR3 consists of 18 residues. Looked up from germline, CDR1 is LGHDT and CDR2 is YNNKEL (reference sequence). DNA of the CDR3: TGTGCCAGCAGCCATGGAGGGACTAGCGAAATCTTTCGGGATACGCAGTATTTT. Its translation is CASSHGGTSEIFRDTQYF.

V gene TRBV5-1 combines with J gene TRBJ2-7, with D hard to call. The V end was cut by 0 bases, the J end by 2 bases, with 9 bases between. This CDR3 spans 14 amino acids. The germline V gene encodes CDR1 SGHRS and CDR2 YFSETQ. In DNA form, the CDR3 reads TGCGCCAGCAGCTTGGATTCCAGCCCCTACGAGCAGTACTTC. This translates into CASSLDSSPYEQYF.

In its sample, this clonotype was seen many times. V usage is TRBV12-3 or TRBV12-4 and J usage is TRBJ1-1; 9 positions agree with TRBD1. This CDR3 has 13 residues. V lost 7 bases to trimming and J lost 7 bases; unmatched junction nucleotides: 7. CDR3: CASTGTGKNEAFF. CDR3 coding DNA: TGTGCCAGCACCGGGACAGGGAAAAATGAAGCTTTCTTT.

The chain is built from TRBV12-3 or TRBV12-4 and TRBJ2-4; maybe TRBD1 (6 bases). The CDR3 has 14 residues. Trimming cost V 7 bases and J 7 bases, with 17 bases left between them. CDR3 bases: TGTGCCAGCACCCCCGGGACAATGGTGAACATTCAGTACTTC. This codes for CASTPGTMVNIQYF.

Ten or more counts support this clonotype. This chain links TRBV6-6 with TRBJ1-1; no clear D. The CDR3 is 14 amino acids. Germline V CDR1 and CDR2: MNHNY, SVGAGI (reference sequence). Trimming removed 2 bases from V and 1 base from J, with 8 bases in between. The CDR3 bases are TGTGCCAGCAGTTACCCGCAACAGAACACTGAAGCTTTCTTT. This codes for CASSYPQQNTEAFF.